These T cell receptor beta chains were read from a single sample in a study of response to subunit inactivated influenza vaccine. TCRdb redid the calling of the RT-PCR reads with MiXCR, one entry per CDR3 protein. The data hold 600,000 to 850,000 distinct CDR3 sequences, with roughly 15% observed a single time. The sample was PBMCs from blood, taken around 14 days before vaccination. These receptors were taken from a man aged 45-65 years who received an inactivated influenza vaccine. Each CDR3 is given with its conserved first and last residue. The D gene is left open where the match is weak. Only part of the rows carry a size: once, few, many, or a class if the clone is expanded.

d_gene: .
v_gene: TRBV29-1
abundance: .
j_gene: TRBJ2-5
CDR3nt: TGCAGCGTGATGTCCAGGCGGTACCAAGAGACCCAGTACTTC
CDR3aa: CSVMSRRYQETQYF

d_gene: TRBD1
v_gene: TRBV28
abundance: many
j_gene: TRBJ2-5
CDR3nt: TGTGCCAGCAGTAAGGACAGGGTAGAAGAGACCCAGTACTTC
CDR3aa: CASSKDRVEETQYF

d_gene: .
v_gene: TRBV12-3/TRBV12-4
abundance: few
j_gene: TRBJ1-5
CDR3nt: TGTGCCAGCAGCCCACTCTGGGGCAATCAGCCCCAGCATTTT
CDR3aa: CASSPLWGNQPQHF

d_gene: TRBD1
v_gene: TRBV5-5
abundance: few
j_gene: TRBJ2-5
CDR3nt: TGTGCCAGCAGCTTGGAGGGACAGGTCCACGAGACCCAGTACTTC
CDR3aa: CASSLEGQVHETQYF

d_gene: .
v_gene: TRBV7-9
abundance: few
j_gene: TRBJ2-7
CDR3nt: TGTGCCAGCAGCTGGTCGGGTGGCTACGAGCAGTACTTC
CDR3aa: CASSWSGGYEQYF

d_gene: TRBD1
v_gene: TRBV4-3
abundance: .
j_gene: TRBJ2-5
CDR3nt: TGCGCCAGCAGCCCGGGGCTCGGGACAGGGGGAAGTCAAGAGACCCAGTACTTC
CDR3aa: CASSPGLGTGGSQETQYF

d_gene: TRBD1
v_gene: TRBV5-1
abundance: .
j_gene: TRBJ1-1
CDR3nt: TGCGCCAGCTACGGGACAGAGATGAACACTGAAGCTTTCTTT
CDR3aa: CASYGTEMNTEAFF

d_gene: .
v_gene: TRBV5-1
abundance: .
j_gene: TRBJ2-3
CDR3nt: TGCGCCAGCAGCACCTCGGGGGCGACAGATACGCAGTATTTT
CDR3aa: CASSTSGATDTQYF

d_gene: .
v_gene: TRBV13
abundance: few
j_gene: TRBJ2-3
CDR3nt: TGTGCCAGCAGCTTGTTCTCCTTGGCTAGCGGCAGGGGAGATACGCAGTATTTT
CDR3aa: CASSLFSLASGRGDTQYF

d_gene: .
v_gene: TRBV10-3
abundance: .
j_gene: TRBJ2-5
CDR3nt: TGTGCCATCAGTCAGGGGTCGGCAAAATGGGAGACCCAGTACTTC
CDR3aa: CAISQGSAKWETQYF

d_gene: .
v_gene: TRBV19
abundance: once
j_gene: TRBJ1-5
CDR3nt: TGTGCCAGTAGGGCTCCGGGACAAGGATCTTTCGTGCCCCAGCATTTT
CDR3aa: CASRAPGQGSFVPQHF

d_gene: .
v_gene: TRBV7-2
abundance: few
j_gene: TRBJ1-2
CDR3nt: TGTGCCAGCAGCTTAGAACGGATGTATGGCTACACCTTC
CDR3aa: CASSLERMYGYTF

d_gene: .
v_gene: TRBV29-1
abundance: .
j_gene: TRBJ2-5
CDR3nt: TGCAGCGCAGGGTGGGGGCACCAAGAGACCCAGTACTTC
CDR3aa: CSAGWGHQETQYF

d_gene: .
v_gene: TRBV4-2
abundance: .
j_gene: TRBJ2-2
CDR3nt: TGTGCCAGCAGCCGCCGGGACTTCTCTTACACCGGGGAGCTGTTTTTT
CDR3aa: CASSRRDFSYTGELFF

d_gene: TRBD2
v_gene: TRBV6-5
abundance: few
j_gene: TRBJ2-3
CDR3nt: TGTGCCAGCAGTTACGCTCCGGGGGGTCTTCGCACAGATACGCAGTATTTT
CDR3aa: CASSYAPGGLRTDTQYF

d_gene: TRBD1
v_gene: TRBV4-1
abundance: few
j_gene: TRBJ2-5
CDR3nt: TGCGCCAGCAGCCACTCGGACAGGGGGACGGAGACCCAGTACTTC
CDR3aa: CASSHSDRGTETQYF

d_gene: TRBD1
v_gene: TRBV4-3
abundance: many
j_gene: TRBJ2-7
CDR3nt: TGCGCCAGCAGCCAAGACCTCCCGGGGACAGGGGGGTCCTACGAGCAGTACTTC
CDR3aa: CASSQDLPGTGGSYEQYF

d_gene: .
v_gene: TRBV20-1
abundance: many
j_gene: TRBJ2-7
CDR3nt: TGCAGTGCGAGTAGGTCCTACGAGCAGTACTTC
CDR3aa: CSASRSYEQYF

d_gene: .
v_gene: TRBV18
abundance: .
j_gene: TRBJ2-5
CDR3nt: TGTGCCAGCTCACTATACGACAGCCCCACTATGGAGACCCAGTACTTC
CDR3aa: CASSLYDSPTMETQYF

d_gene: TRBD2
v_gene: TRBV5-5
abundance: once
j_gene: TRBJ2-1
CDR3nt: TGTGCCAGCAGCCGACTAGCGGGAGGGCACAACAATGAGCAGTTCTTC
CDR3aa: CASSRLAGGHNNEQFF

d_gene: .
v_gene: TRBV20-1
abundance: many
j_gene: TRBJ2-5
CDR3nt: TGCAGTGCTACCCAGATGGGGAAGACCCAGTACTTC
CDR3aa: CSATQMGKTQYF

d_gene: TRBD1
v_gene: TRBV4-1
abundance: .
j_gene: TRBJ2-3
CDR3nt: TGCGCCAGCAGCCAAACAGGGGCCACAGATACGCAGTATTTT
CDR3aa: CASSQTGATDTQYF

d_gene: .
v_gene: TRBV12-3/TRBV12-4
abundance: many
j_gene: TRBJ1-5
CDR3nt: TGTGCCAGCAGTCCGGGGCTAGGGGGCAATCAGCCCCAGCATTTT
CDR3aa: CASSPGLGGNQPQHF

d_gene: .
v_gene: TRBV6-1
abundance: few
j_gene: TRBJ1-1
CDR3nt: TGTGCCAGCCTGTGGGGGGGCACTGAAGCTTTCTTT
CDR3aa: CASLWGGTEAFF

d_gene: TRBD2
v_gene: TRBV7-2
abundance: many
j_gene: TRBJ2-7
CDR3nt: TGTGCCAGCAGCTCGGGACTAAGCTACGAGCAGTACTTC
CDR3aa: CASSSGLSYEQYF

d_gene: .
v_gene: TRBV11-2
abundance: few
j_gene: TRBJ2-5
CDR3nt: TGTGCCAGCAGCTTAGATGACAGAAAAGAGACCCAGTACTTC
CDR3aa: CASSLDDRKETQYF

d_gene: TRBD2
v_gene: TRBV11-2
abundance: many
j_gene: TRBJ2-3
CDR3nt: TGTGCCAGCAGCCCCATTAGCGGGGGAATATCAGATACGCAGTATTTT
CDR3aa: CASSPISGGISDTQYF

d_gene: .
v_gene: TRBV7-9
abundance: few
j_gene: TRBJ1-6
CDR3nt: TGTGCCAGCAGCTTAGCGGGGGAGTGGGGACTCCACTTT
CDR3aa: CASSLAGEWGLHF

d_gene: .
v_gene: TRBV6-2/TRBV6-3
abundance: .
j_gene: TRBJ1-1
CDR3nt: TGTGCCAGCAGTATGCAGGCGGGAAACACTGAAGCTTTCTTT
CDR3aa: CASSMQAGNTEAFF

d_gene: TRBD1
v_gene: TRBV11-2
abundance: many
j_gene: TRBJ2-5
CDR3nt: TGTGCCAGCAGCCGGGGACAGACCATACAAGAGACCCAGTACTTC
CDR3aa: CASSRGQTIQETQYF

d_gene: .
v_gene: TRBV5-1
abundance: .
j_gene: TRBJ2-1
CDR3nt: TGCGCCAGCAGCTTGGATGGATGGGATAGCTCCTACAATGAGCAGTTCTTC
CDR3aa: CASSLDGWDSSYNEQFF

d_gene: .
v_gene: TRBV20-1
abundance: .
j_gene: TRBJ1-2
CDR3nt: TGCAGTGCTAGTATGGGCAACTATGGCTACACCTTC
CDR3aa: CSASMGNYGYTF

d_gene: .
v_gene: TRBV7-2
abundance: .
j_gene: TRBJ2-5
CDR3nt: TGTGCCAGCAGCTGGGGCGCGCCGGGAGAGACCCAGTACTTC
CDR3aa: CASSWGAPGETQYF

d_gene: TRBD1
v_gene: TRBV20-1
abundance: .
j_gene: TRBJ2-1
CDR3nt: TGCAGTGCTCCCCCAACCCCGGGACAGAACAGGGGTGAGCAGTTCTTC
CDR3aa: CSAPPTPGQNRGEQFF

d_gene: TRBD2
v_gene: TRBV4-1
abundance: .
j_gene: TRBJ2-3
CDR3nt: TGCGCCAGCAGCCCATTAGCGGGTAGCACAGATACGCAGTATTTT
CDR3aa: CASSPLAGSTDTQYF

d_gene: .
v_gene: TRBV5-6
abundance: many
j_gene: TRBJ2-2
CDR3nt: TGTGCCAGCAGCTTTCAGGGCAACACCGGGGAGCTGTTTTTT
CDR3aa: CASSFQGNTGELFF

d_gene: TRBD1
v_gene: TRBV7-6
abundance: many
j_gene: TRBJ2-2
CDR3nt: TGTGCCAGCAGCCCTGGGACAGTCACCGGGGAGCTGTTTTTT
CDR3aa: CASSPGTVTGELFF

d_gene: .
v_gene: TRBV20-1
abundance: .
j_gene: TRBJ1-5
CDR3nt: TGCAGTGCTCACCGGGACATTAGAAATCAGCCCCAGCATTTT
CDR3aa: CSAHRDIRNQPQHF

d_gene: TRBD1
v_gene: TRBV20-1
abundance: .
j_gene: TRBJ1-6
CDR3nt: TGCAGTGCTAAAAGGACAGGGGGAATGGGGTCACCCCTCCACTTT
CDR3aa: CSAKRTGGMGSPLHF

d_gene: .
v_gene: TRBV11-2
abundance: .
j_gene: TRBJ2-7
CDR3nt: TGTGCCAGCAGCTCTAGTCACCAGCAGTACTTC
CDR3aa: CASSSSHQQYF

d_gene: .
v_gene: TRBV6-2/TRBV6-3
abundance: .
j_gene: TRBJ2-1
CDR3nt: TGTGCCAGCAGCTACCCCATGTTTTGG
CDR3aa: CASSYPMFW

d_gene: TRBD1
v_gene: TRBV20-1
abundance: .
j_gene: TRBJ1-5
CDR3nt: TGCAGTGCTAGACGCCAGGGGGCCCCTTATAGCAATCAGCCCCAGCATTTT
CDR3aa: CSARRQGAPYSNQPQHF

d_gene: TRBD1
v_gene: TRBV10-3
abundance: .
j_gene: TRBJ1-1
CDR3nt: TGTGCCATTAAACAGGGGGGCGCTGAAGCTTTCTTT
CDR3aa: CAIKQGGAEAFF

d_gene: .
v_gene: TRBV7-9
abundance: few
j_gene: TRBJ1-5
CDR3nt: TGTGCCAGCAGCTTAATTGTAATGGGGCCCAATCAGCCCCAGCATTTT
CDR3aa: CASSLIVMGPNQPQHF

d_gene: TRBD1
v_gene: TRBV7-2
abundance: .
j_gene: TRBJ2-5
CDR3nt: TGTGCCAGCAGCAGGACAGGGGGCGAGTGGGAGACCCAGTACTTC
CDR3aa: CASSRTGGEWETQYF

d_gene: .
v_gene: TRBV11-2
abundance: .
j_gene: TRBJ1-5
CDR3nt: TGTGCCAGCAGCTTGGGGACGGCTTGGCCCCAGCATTTT
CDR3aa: CASSLGTAWPQHF

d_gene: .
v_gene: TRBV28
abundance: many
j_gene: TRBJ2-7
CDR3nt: TGTGCCAGCAGTTTAGCGGGGGCCCGGGGCGAGCAGTACTTC
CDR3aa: CASSLAGARGEQYF

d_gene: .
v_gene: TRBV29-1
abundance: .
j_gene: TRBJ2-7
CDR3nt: TGCAGCGTTGAAAAGGCTGTGGTCCCCGGCGAGCAGTACTTC
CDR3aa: CSVEKAVVPGEQYF

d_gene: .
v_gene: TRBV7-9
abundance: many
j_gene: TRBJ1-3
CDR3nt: TGTGCCAGCAGCTCACAGGGATCTGGAAACACCATATATTTT
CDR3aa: CASSSQGSGNTIYF

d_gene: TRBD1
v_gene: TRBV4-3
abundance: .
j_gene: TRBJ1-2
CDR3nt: TGCGCCAGCAGCCAAGCCGCCAGGGGGGGTTATGGCTACACCTTC
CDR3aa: CASSQAARGGYGYTF

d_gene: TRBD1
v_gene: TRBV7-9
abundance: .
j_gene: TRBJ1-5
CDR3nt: TGTGCCAGCAGCTCCGGACAGGGCGACAATCAGCCCCAGCATTTT
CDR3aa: CASSSGQGDNQPQHF